This note documents a single T cell receptor (beta chain) sequence. Its antigen remains unidentified. The sample holds no much larger clone one base away, and base qualities are not on file. Whole blood was collected in K2EDTA tubes by collaborating institutions according to the institutions' own protocols. For TCRbeta analysis, collaborators shipped samples in one of three forms: frozen whole blood, isolated PBMCs, or DNA extracted from either of those sample types. Ends trimmed: V by 6 bases, J by 7 bases; bases unmatched to a gene: 6. The germline V gene encodes CDR1 MDHEN and CDR2 SYDVKM. Including the terminal cysteine and phenylalanine, the CDR3 comprises 13 residues. The CDR3 DNA has 39 bases and is translated from base 1. These data come from a study of blood T cell repertoires in COVID-19 (dated by TCRdb to the early 2020s). Study-level background: Samples from collaborators originated in the United States, Italy and Spain and spanned both the acute and convalescent phases of COVID-19. The prospective study material was composed of cDNA or gDNA derived from T cells, B-cell-depleted T cells, or PBMCs. Deeply sampled blood TCRbeta repertoires from subjects exposed to, actively infected with, or recovered from COVID-19 were included in the dataset. The repertoires were made available in a free public database intended to serve as a resource for research on the immune response to SARS-CoV-2. The samples were drawn from the first 160 participants of the ongoing ImmuneRACE study and from 1,254 subjects provided by 6 global collaborators. Nearly every sample came with metadata listing a de-identified subject ID, COVID-19 status, age in years and sex. HLA class I and class II types, where available, came from metadata supplied by the sample provider rather than from assay-based typing. Broader findings and caveats from the paper: The quantity of clinical and demographic metadata differed by source and by participant and was supplied without curation.

TCRbeta CDR3 regions were amplified from genomic DNA by means of the immunoSEQ Assay, a bias-controlled multiplex PCR. The original pipeline was this. Nucleated cell counts per sample were estimated from amplification of reference gene primers within the assay. To quantify the absolute abundance of each unique TCRbeta CDR3 rearrangement, sequence reads were collapsed and filtered. Productive Simpson clonality was computed per sample as the square root of Simpson's diversity index over productive rearrangements. The immuneACCESS repertoire file appears here via TCRdb, limited to in-frame rearrangements. These files lack a portion of the clones; in checked studies, under half of the deficit traces to unresolved V genes, and the cause of the others is not known. For V, J and clone size, that table is used; D and trimming come from the DNA. This sample comprises approximately 90,000 clones, less than 85% of them detected only once. Over 35% of the sample is in the top ten clones.

This chain is built from TRBV28 and TRBJ2-7, and TRBD1 matches 10 of the central bases. Sequencing was carried out using peripheral blood. This clonotype originated in a man older than 75 with acute or convalescent COVID-19. The DNA reads TGTGCCAGCAGGGCTGGGACAGGGGTTGAGCAGTACTTC. Its product reads: CASRAGTGVEQYF.